This TCR beta chain is drawn from a study of OX40 agonist ivuxolimab in advanced cancers. Turning to the study itself: Hepatocellular carcinoma, melanoma, renal cell or head and neck cancer occurred in dose-escalation patients. Patients were roughly 87% male with ages roughly 23 to 85, mean 60.

The repertoire was sequenced with immunoSEQ multiplex PCR; TCRdb's copy has only in-frame clones and lacks some. The data show approximately 50,000 clones, with around 80% seen just once and under 4% held by the top ten. Study results and limitations: In general, CD8+ T cells held more expanded clones than CD4+ did, on average. Clonal expansion was among the lowest in partial responders at 0.1-3.0 mg/kg, especially CD8+.

CDR1 is MNHEY, CDR2 SMNVEV, per germline (reference sequence). This CDR3 contains 15 residues. The ends were cut back, 4 bases at V and 4 bases at J, with 16 bases in the middle. Remarks on this clone: The antigen is unknown.

The source material was CD4+ or CD8+ T cells sorted from blood, sampled in a trial of the OX40 agonist ivuxolimab. The sequence came from an adult with an advanced solid tumor such as melanoma, head and neck, liver or kidney cancer. The gene calls are TRBV27 and TRBJ1-2; tentative D call: TRBD1 (6 bases). DNA of the CDR3: TGTGCCAGCAGTTCACTCGACAGGCGGGGCTATGGCTACACCTTC. This gives the protein CASSSLDRRGYGYTF.